Listed below are T cell receptor beta chains from one sample, sequenced in a study of OX40 agonist ivuxolimab in advanced cancers. Sequencing used immunoSEQ multiplex PCR; TCRdb keeps in-frame clones, though not all of them. Of 45,000 to 60,000 clones in the sample, 75% to 85% were seen once. The sequencing here drew on CD4+ or CD8+ T cells sorted from blood, taken in a trial of the OX40 agonist ivuxolimab. The receptor set was obtained from an adult with an advanced solid tumor such as melanoma, head and neck, liver or kidney cancer. Each CDR3 is given with its conserved first and last residue. D genes are given only for firm matches. Where a row states a size, it is once, few, many or the class of an expanded clone; other rows omit it.

j_call: TRBJ2-7; clone_size: NA; v_call: TRBV6-5; d_call: TRBD1; cdr3_nt: TGTGCCAGCGGACAGGGGCAGTACTACGAGCAGTACTTC; cdr3_aa: CASGQGQYYEQYF
j_call: TRBJ2-7; clone_size: NA; v_call: TRBV28; d_call: NA; cdr3_nt: TGTGCCAGCAGAATGACAGGAGATTCCTACGAGCAGTACTTC; cdr3_aa: CASRMTGDSYEQYF
j_call: TRBJ1-1; clone_size: few; v_call: TRBV7-9; d_call: NA; cdr3_nt: TGTGCCAGCAGCTTATCCCGACTGAACACTGAAGCTTTCTTT; cdr3_aa: CASSLSRLNTEAFF
j_call: TRBJ1-2; clone_size: few; v_call: TRBV7-9; d_call: TRBD1; cdr3_nt: TGTGCCAGCAGCTTAGATGCCGGACAGGGGGGAACCTATGGCTACACCTTC; cdr3_aa: CASSLDAGQGGTYGYTF
j_call: TRBJ2-2; clone_size: NA; v_call: TRBV2; d_call: TRBD1; cdr3_nt: TGTGCCAGCCGCGCGGACAGGGGGCGAGGCACCGGGGAGCTGTTTTTT; cdr3_aa: CASRADRGRGTGELFF
j_call: TRBJ1-1; clone_size: NA; v_call: TRBV6-6; d_call: TRBD1; cdr3_nt: TGTGCCAGCAGTTATGGCCCAGGGGGGAACACTGAAGCTTTCTTT; cdr3_aa: CASSYGPGGNTEAFF
j_call: TRBJ2-7; clone_size: many; v_call: TRBV18; d_call: NA; cdr3_nt: TGTGCCAGCTCACCAGAGGCGTACGAGCAGTACTTC; cdr3_aa: CASSPEAYEQYF
j_call: TRBJ2-3; clone_size: NA; v_call: TRBV6-5; d_call: TRBD1; cdr3_nt: TGTGCCAGCAGACCGGGACAGGCCACAGATACGCAGTATTTT; cdr3_aa: CASRPGQATDTQYF
j_call: TRBJ1-4; clone_size: NA; v_call: TRBV10-3; d_call: NA; cdr3_nt: TGTGCCATCCCGACGGGAAGGGCTAATGAAAAACTGTTTTTT; cdr3_aa: CAIPTGRANEKLFF
j_call: TRBJ1-2; clone_size: NA; v_call: TRBV30; d_call: TRBD1; cdr3_nt: TGTGCCTGGGGACAGGGGGGCTATGGCTACACCTTC; cdr3_aa: CAWGQGGYGYTF
j_call: TRBJ2-7; clone_size: NA; v_call: TRBV7-2; d_call: NA; cdr3_nt: TGTGCCAGCAGCTTAGATTCAGGTCGCTTCTACGAGCAGTACTTC; cdr3_aa: CASSLDSGRFYEQYF
j_call: TRBJ2-7; clone_size: once; v_call: TRBV7-2; d_call: NA; cdr3_nt: TGTGCCAGCAGCCCCTCTCGGGGAAACTACGAGCAGTACTTC; cdr3_aa: CASSPSRGNYEQYF
j_call: TRBJ2-3; clone_size: NA; v_call: TRBV9; d_call: NA; cdr3_nt: TGTGCCAGCAGCGCCCGGGCGGACCCCACCACAGATACGCAGTATTTT; cdr3_aa: CASSARADPTTDTQYF
j_call: TRBJ2-2; clone_size: NA; v_call: TRBV7-2; d_call: NA; cdr3_nt: TGTGCCAGCAGCCCCTCTCCCTCGGGGACCGGGGAGCTGTTTTTT; cdr3_aa: CASSPSPSGTGELFF
j_call: TRBJ1-3; clone_size: NA; v_call: TRBV30; d_call: TRBD1; cdr3_nt: TGTGCCTGGACTATAGGGGGCCCTGGAAACACCATATATTTT; cdr3_aa: CAWTIGGPGNTIYF
j_call: TRBJ2-7; clone_size: NA; v_call: TRBV28; d_call: TRBD2; cdr3_nt: TGTGCCAGCTTTACCCCGGGACTAGCGTCTTACGAGCAGTACTTC; cdr3_aa: CASFTPGLASYEQYF
j_call: TRBJ2-3; clone_size: NA; v_call: TRBV6-5; d_call: TRBD2; cdr3_nt: TGTGCCAGCAGACTAGGACTAGCTCGGACAGATACGCAGTATTTT; cdr3_aa: CASRLGLARTDTQYF
j_call: TRBJ1-1; clone_size: NA; v_call: TRBV19; d_call: NA; cdr3_nt: TGTGCCAGTAGTATATCTCAAATTCCGGGACTGTCTGAAGCTTTCTTT; cdr3_aa: CASSISQIPGLSEAFF
j_call: TRBJ1-1; clone_size: NA; v_call: TRBV6-1; d_call: NA; cdr3_nt: TGTGCCAGCAGTGAAGCGTGGAGGGACACTGAAGCTTTCTTT; cdr3_aa: CASSEAWRDTEAFF
j_call: TRBJ2-4; clone_size: NA; v_call: TRBV11-2; d_call: NA; cdr3_nt: TGTGCCAGCAGCTTAGATCCCACAGGGATAGCCAAAAACATTCAGTACTTC; cdr3_aa: CASSLDPTGIAKNIQYF
j_call: TRBJ2-3; clone_size: NA; v_call: TRBV9; d_call: NA; cdr3_nt: TGTGCCAGCAGCGTTTTTTGGAGCACAGATACGCAGTATTTT; cdr3_aa: CASSVFWSTDTQYF
j_call: TRBJ1-6; clone_size: NA; v_call: TRBV5-1; d_call: NA; cdr3_nt: TGCGCCAGCAGCTTGGTGGGTTTTGAAGATAATTCACCCCTCCACTTT; cdr3_aa: CASSLVGFEDNSPLHF
j_call: TRBJ2-2; clone_size: NA; v_call: TRBV2; d_call: NA; cdr3_nt: TGTGCCAGCATTCCGCGGGAAACCGGGGAGCTGTTTTTT; cdr3_aa: CASIPRETGELFF